This T cell receptor beta chain is from a study of blood T cell repertoires in COVID-19 (dated by TCRdb to about 2020). With respect to the entire study: The collaborator samples originated in the United States, Italy and Spain and spanned the acute and convalescent phases of COVID-19. The material from the prospective study consisted of cDNA or gDNA derived from T cells, B-cell-depleted T cells, or PBMCs. Subjects who had been exposed to COVID-19, were actively infected with it, or had recovered from it provided the deeply sampled blood TCRbeta repertoires that made up the dataset. The repertoires were released in a freely available public database intended as a resource for research on the immune response to SARS-CoV-2. Samples came from the ongoing ImmuneRACE study (first 160 participants) plus 1,254 subjects from 6 global collaborators. Sample metadata almost always included a de-identified subject ID, COVID-19 status, age in years and sex. Where available, HLA class I and class II types were obtained from metadata supplied by the sample provider rather than from assay-based typing. On the study overall, not on this receptor specifically: The amount of clinical and demographic metadata varied by source and participant and was provided uncurated.

Trimming takes 1 base from V and 4 bases from J, and the germline ends sit 8 bases apart. CDR1 SEHNR and CDR2 FQNEAQ were looked up in the germline V gene (reference sequence). There are 15 amino acids in the CDR3, from cysteine to phenylalanine inclusive. Only CDR3 DNA is held: 45 bases, read in frame from base 1. Participants in the prospective study were enrolled through a virtual design, were aged roughly 18 to 100 years, and lived in roughly 24 United States geographic areas. Cohort assignment in the prospective study relied on participant-reported clinical history from a screening survey and a study questionnaire. Each participant in the prospective study had whole blood, serum and a nasopharyngeal or oropharyngeal swab collected by mobile phlebotomists. Additional blood draws and questionnaires over an approximately two-month period could optionally be provided by prospective study participants. Prospective study blood samples were shipped either frozen or at room temperature before DNA extraction.

TCRbeta CDR3 regions were amplified from genomic DNA using the immunoSEQ Assay, a bias-controlled multiplex PCR. Per the authors' processing: Within the assay, amplification of reference gene primers was used to estimate how many nucleated cells each sample contained. Sequence reads were collapsed and filtered to measure the absolute abundance of every unique TCRbeta CDR3 rearrangement. Productive Simpson clonality was computed per sample as the square root of Simpson's diversity index over productive rearrangements. The immuneACCESS repertoire file appears here via TCRdb, limited to in-frame rearrangements. These files lack a portion of the clones; in checked studies, under half of the deficit traces to unresolved V genes, and the cause of the others is not known. V and J calls plus clone size are reproduced from that table; the DNA served to infer D and trimming. This sample is represented by fewer than 250,000 clones; 75% to 85% of them were singletons. The ten largest clones represent less than 20% of the sample.

Remarks on this clone: Its target antigen remains unknown. Base qualities are not provided; no much larger clone lies one nucleotide away.

The rearranged chain carries TRBV7-9 and TRBJ1-6; TRBD1 is a weak D gene call, 5 bases matching. The sequence derives from a woman between 45 and 65 years old with acute COVID-19. The material sequenced was PBMCs or T cells enriched from blood (not recorded which). Here the CDR3 is given as CASSLVAGYNSPLHF. The DNA sequence is TGTGCCAGCAGCTTAGTAGCAGGGTATAATTCACCCCTCCACTTT.